The 9 T cell receptor beta chains presented below share a single source sample, sequenced in a study of response to subunit inactivated influenza vaccine. In TCRdb, the RT-PCR reads were re-called with MiXCR into one record per CDR3 protein. Among about 780,000 distinct CDR3 sequences, about 18% were seen once, and the ten largest hold under 13%. The material sequenced was PBMCs from blood, taken around 5 days after vaccination. The source of these receptors is a man aged 50-60 years who received an inactivated influenza vaccine.

This clonotype was observed a handful of times. This chain connects TRBV6-5 to TRBJ2-2; maybe TRBD2 (6 bases). CDR3 length equals 17 residues. Deletions cut 0 bases from V and 6 bases from J, with 17 bases between. Germline V gene data show CDR1 as MNHEY and CDR2 as SVGAGI. Here the CDR3 DNA reads TGTGCCAGCAGTTACTCGGGGGAGGTGGGAGCCGCCGGGGAGCTGTTTTTT. This gives the protein CASSYSGEVGAAGELFF.

This clonotype was seen a few times. The J gene is TRBJ1-1, the V gene TRBV7-9, with 9 bases identical to TRBD1. The junction had 14 bases not matched to a gene; V was cut back by 5 bases and J by 4 bases. This CDR3 is 17 amino acids long. Per germline, CDR1 SEHNR and CDR2 FQNEAQ (reference sequence). As DNA, the CDR3 is TGTGCCAGCAGCCCCTGGGTGGACAGGGGCCGAAGCACTGAAGCTTTCTTT. Translated, it gives CASSPWVDRGRSTEAFF.

CDR3 loop: CASSHGQTPYEQYF. DNA for the CDR3: TGCGCCAGCAGCCACGGACAGACGCCCTACGAGCAGTACTTC. The chain couples TRBV5-1 to TRBJ2-7, with a tentative D call TRBD1 (6 bases). V was pared by 4 bases and J by 2 bases, with 13 bases between. CDR3 length equals 14 residues. Germline V gene data show CDR1 as SGHRS and CDR2 as YFSETQ.

The chain couples TRBV7-2 to TRBJ1-1; D is undetermined. Looked up from germline, CDR1 is SGHTA and CDR2 is FQGNSA. V was clipped by 3 bases and J by 5 bases, with 7 bases between them. The CDR3 is made up of 12 amino acids. The CDR3 DNA follows: TGTGCCAGCAGCTTTCGGGTTACTGAAGCTTTCTTT. The encoded protein is CASSFRVTEAFF.

The rearrangement joins TRBV29-1 to TRBJ2-3; maybe TRBD2 (5 bases). The CDR3 runs to 16 residues. The V gene lost 1 base and the J gene lost 1 base, with 15 bases spanning the gap. Germline V gene data show CDR1 as SQVTM and CDR2 as ANQGSEA. The CDR3 region is CSVEGRVAKGTDTQYF. The CDR3 nucleotides are TGCAGCGTTGAAGGAAGGGTAGCGAAGGGCACAGATACGCAGTATTTT.

The rearrangement joins TRBV12-3 or TRBV12-4 to TRBJ2-7; 13 positions agree with TRBD2. This CDR3 comprises 16 residues. V shed 7 bases and J 1 base; nucleotides not matched to a gene: 7. CDR3 DNA: TGTGCCAGCAAAGCCGGGACTAGCGGGAATTCCTACGAGCAGTACTTC. This translates into CASKAGTSGNSYEQYF.

This clonotype came up a few times. The V and J genes are TRBV6-2 or TRBV6-3 and TRBJ1-1; D uncertain. The CDR3 length is 15 residues. Trimming stripped 8 bases from V and 1 base from J, with 17 bases between. Germline V gene data show CDR1 as MNHEY and CDR2 as SVGEGT. The CDR3 DNA reads as TGTGCCAGCCATTACTCGGGCGGAGGGAACACTGAAGCTTTCTTT. It specifies CASHYSGGGNTEAFF.

J is TRBJ2-3 and V is TRBV12-3 or TRBV12-4; TRBD1 is a possible D gene (6 bases). V was cut by 6 bases and J by 4 bases, with 17 bases left in between. The CDR3 spans 15 residues. The CDR3 is CASRHSRGSSDTQYF. In DNA form, the CDR3 reads TGTGCCAGCAGACACAGCAGGGGTTCGTCAGATACGCAGTATTTT.

This sequence joins TRBV5-1 and TRBJ1-1; D unresolved. The CDR3 runs to 15 residues. Deletions cut 0 bases from V and 1 base from J, with 10 bases between. Germline CDR1 is SGHRS and CDR2 is YFSETQ. The CDR3 here is CASSLGRYGNTEAFF. DNA of the CDR3: TGCGCCAGCAGCTTGGGGCGTTATGGGAACACTGAAGCTTTCTTT.